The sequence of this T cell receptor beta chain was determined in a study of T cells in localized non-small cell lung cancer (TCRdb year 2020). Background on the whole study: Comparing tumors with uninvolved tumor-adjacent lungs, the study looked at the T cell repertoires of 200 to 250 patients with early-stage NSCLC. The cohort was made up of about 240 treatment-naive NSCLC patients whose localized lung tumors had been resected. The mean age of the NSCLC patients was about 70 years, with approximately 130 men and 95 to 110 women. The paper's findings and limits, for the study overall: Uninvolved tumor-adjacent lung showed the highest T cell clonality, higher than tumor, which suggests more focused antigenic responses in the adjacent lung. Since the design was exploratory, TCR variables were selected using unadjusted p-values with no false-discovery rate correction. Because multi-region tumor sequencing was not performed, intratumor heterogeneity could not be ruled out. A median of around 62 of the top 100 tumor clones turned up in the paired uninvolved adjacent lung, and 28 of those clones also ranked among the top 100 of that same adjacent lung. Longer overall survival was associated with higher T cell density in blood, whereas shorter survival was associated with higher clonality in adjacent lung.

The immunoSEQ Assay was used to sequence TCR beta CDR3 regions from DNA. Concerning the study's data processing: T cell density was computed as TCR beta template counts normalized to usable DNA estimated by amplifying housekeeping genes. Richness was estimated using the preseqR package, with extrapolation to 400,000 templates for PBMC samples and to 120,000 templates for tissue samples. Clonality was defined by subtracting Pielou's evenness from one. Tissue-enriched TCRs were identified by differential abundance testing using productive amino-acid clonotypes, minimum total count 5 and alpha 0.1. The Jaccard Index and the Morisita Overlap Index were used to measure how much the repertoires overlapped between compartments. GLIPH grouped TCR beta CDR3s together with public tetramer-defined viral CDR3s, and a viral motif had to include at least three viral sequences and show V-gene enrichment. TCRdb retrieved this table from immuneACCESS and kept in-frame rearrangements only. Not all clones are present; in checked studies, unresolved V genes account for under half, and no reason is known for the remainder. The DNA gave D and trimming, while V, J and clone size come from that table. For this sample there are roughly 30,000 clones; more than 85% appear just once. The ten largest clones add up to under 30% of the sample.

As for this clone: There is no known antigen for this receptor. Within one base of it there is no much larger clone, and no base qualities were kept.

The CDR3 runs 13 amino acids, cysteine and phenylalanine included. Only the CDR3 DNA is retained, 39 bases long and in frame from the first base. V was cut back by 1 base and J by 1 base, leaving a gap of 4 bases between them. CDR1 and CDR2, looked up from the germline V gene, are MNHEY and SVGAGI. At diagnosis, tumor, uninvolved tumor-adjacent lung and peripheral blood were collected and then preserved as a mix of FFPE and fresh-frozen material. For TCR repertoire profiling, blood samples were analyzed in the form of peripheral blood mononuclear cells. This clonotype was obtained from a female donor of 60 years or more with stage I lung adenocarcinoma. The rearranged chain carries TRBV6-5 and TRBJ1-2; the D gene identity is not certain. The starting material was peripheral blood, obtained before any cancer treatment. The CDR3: CASSYWINYGYTF. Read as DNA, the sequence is TGTGCCAGCAGTTACTGGATTAACTATGGCTACACCTTC.